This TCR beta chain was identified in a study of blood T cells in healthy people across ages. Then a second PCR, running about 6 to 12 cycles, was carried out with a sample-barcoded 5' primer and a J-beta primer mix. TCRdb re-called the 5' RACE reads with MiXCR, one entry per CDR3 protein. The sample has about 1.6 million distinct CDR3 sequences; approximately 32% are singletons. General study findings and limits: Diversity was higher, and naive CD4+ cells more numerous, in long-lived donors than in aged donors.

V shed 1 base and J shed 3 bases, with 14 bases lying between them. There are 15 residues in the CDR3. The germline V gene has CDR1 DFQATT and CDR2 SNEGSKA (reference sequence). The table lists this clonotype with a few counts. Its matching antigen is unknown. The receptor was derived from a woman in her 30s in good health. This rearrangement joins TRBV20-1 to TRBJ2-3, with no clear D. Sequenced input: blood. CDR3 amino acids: CSARAQALATDTQYF. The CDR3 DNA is TGCAGTGCTAGAGCCCAGGCGTTGGCAACAGATACGCAGTATTTT.